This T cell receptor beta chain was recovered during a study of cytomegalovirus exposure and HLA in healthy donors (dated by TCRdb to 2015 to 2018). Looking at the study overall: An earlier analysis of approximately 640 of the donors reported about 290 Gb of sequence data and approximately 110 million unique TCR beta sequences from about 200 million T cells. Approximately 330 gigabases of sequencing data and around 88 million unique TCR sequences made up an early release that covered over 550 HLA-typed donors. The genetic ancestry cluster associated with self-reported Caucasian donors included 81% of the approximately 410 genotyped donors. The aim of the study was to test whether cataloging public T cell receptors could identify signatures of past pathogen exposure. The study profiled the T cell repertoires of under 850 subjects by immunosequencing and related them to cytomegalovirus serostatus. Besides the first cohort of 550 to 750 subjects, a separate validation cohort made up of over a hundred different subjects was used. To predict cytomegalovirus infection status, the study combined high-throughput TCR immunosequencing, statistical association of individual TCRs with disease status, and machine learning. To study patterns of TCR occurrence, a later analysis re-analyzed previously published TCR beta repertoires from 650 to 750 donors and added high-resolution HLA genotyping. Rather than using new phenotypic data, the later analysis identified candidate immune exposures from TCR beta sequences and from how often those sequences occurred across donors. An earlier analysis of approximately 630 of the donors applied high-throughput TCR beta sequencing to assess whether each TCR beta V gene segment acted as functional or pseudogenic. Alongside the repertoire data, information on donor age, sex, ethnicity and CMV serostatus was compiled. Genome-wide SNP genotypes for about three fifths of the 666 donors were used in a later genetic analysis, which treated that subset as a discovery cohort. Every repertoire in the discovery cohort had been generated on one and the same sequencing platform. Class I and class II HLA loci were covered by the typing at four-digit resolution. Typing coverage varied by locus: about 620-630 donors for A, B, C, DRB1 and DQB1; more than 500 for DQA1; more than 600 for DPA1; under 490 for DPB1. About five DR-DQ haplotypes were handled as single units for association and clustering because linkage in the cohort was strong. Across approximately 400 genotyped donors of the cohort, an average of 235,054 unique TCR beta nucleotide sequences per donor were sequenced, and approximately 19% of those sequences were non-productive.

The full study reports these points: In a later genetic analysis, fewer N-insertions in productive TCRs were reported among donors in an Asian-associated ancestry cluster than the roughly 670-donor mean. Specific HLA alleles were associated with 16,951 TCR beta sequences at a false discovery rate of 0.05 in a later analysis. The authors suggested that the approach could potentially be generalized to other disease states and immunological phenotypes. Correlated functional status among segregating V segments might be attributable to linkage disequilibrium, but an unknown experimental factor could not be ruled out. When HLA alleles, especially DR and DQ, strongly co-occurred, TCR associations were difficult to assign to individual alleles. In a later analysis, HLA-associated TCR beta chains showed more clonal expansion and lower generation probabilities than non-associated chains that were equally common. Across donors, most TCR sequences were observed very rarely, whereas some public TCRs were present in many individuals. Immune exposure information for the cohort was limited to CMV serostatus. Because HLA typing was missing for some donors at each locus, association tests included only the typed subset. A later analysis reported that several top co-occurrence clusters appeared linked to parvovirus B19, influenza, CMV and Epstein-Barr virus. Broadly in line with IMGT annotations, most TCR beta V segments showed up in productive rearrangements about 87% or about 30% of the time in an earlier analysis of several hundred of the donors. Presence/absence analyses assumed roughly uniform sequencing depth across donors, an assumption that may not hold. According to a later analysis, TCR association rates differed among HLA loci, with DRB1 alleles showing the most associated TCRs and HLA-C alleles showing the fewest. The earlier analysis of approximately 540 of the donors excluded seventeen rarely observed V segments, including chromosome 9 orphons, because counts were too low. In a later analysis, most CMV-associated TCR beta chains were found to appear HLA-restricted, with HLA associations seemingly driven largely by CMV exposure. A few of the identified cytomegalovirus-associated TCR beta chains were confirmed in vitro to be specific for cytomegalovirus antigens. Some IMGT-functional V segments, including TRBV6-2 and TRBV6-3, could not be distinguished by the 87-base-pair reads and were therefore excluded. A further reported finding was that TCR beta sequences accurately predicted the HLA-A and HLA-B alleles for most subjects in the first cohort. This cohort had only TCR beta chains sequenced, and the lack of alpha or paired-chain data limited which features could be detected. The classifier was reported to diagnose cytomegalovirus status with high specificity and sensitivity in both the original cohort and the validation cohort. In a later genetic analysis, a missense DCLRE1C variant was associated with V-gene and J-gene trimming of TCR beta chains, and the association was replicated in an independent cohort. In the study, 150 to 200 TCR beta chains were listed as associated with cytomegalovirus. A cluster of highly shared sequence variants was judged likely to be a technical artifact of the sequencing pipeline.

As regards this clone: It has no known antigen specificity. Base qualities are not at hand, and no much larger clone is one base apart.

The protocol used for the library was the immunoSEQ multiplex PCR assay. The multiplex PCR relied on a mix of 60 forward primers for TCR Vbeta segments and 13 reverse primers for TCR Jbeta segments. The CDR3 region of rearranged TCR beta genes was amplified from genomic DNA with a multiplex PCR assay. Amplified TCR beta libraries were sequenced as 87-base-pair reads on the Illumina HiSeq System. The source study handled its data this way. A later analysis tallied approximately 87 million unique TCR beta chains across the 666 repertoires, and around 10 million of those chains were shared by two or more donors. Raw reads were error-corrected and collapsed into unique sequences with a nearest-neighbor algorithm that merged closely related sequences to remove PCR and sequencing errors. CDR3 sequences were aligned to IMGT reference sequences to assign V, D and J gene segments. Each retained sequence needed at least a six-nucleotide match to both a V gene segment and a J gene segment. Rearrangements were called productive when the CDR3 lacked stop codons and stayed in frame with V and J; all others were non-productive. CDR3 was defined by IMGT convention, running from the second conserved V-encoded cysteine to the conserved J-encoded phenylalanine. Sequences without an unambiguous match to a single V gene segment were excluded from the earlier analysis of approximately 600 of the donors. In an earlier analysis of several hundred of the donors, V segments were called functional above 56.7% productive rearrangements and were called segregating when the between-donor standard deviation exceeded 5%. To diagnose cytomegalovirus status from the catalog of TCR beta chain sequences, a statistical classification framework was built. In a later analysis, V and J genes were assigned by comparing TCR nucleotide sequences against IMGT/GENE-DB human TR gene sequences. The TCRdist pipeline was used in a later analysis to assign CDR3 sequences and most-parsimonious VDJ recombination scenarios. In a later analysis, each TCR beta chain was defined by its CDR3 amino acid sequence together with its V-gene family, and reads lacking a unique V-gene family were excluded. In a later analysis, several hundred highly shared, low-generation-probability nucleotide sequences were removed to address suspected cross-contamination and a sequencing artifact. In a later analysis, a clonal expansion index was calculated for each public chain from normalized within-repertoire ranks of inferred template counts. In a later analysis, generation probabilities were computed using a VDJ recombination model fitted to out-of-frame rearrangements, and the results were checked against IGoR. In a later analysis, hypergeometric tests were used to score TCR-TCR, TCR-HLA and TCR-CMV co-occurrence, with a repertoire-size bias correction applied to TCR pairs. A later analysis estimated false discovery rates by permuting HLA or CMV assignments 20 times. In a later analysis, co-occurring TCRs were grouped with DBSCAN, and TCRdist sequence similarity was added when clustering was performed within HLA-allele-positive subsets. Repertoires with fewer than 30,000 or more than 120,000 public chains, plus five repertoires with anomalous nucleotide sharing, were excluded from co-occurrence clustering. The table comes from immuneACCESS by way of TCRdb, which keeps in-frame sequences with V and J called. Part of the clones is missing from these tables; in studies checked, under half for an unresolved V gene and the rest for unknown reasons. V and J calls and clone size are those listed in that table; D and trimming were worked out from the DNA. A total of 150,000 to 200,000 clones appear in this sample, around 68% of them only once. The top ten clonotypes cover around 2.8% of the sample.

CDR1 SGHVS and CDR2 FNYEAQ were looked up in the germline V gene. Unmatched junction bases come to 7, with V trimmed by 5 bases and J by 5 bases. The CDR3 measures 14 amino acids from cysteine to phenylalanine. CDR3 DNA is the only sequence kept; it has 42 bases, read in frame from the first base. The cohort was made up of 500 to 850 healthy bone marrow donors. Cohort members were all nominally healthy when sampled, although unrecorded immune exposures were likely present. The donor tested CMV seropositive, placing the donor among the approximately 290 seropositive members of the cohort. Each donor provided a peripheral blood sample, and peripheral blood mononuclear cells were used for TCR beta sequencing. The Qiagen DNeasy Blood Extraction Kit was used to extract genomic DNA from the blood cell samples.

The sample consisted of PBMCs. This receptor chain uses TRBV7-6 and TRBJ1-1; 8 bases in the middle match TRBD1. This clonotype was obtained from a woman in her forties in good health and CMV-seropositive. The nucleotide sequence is TGTGCCAGCAGCCCGTCCACAGGGGGTACTGAAGCTTTCTTT. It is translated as CASSPSTGGTEAFF. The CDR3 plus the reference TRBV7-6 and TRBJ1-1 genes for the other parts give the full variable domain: GAGVSQSPRYKVTKRGQDVALRCDPISGHVSLYWYRQALGQGPEFLTYFNYEAQQDKSGLPNDRFSAERPEGSISTLTIQRTEQRDSAMYRCASSPSTGGTEAFFGQGTRLTVV.